Following are 26 T cell receptor beta chains from one sample sequenced in a study of blood T cell repertoires in COVID-19. TCRdb's copy holds only in-frame clones and misses some; the assay was immunoSEQ multiplex PCR. The data hold some 270,000 clones, with 84% observed a single time. The sequencing sample was made of peripheral blood. The receptors were gathered from a middle-aged woman who had recovered from COVID-19.

The chain uses TRBV18 and TRBJ1-2; the D is unclear. V was pared by 1 base and J by 4 bases, with 13 bases between. The length of the CDR3 is 15 residues. CDR1 and CDR2 (germline): KGHSH, LQKENI. The CDR3 loop is CASSPLEQMGYGYTF. The CDR3 bases are TGTGCCAGCTCACCACTTGAACAGATGGGCTATGGCTACACCTTC.

This clone was counted once. This rearrangement joins TRBV28 to TRBJ1-6; unclear D gene. The CDR3 covers 16 residues. V was shortened by 2 bases and J by 0 bases, with 8 bases between the two germline ends. Germline V gene sequence: CDR1 MDHEN, CDR2 SYDVKM. CDR3 loop: CASSLTPSSYNSPLHF. DNA for the CDR3: TGTGCCAGCAGTTTAACCCCCAGCTCCTATAATTCACCCCTCCACTTT.

The chain recombines TRBV10-3 with TRBJ2-3, with TRBD1 matching over 7 bases. The V gene end was trimmed by 7 bases and the J gene end by 0 bases; junction bases not matched to a gene: 4. Germline loops: CDR1 ENHRY, CDR2 SYGVKD. There are 14 residues in the CDR3. The CDR3 is CAITPDRSTDTQYF. CDR3 coding DNA: TGTGCCATCACCCCGGACAGGAGCACAGATACGCAGTATTTT.

V gene TRBV6-5 combines with J gene TRBJ2-5, with 7 bases that match TRBD2. The CDR3 has 14 residues. CDR1 and CDR2 from the germline V gene are MNHEY and SVGAGI. Unmatched junction bases numbered 6, after V lost 6 bases and J lost 2 bases. CDR3 sequence: CASRRDYTQETQYF. CDR3 sequence (DNA): TGTGCCAGCAGAAGGGACTATACGCAAGAGACCCAGTACTTC.

The chain uses TRBV28 and TRBJ2-7; 7 bases match TRBD1. The CDR3 has 13 amino acids. The germline V gene encodes CDR1 MDHEN and CDR2 SYDVKM. Trimming cost V 7 bases and J 4 bases; bases outside gene matches: 7. CDR3: CASTLGQVYEQYF. As DNA, the CDR3 is TGTGCCAGCACCCTCGGACAGGTGTACGAGCAGTACTTC. Based on the CDR3 plus reference TRBV28 and TRBJ2-7, the full variable domain is DVKVTQSSRYLVKRTGEKVFLECVQDMDHENMFWYRQDPGLGLRLIYFSYDVKMKEKGDIPEGYSVSREKKERFSLILESASTNQTSMYLCASTLGQVYEQYFGPGTRLTVT.

This chain uses TRBV12-3 or TRBV12-4 with TRBJ2-7, with 7 bases matching TRBD2. J was trimmed by 6 bases and V by 6 bases; bases with no gene match: 5. This CDR3 region has 12 residues. CDR3 nucleotides: TGTGCCAGCAGCCCGACTAGCACCGAGCAGTACTTC. This sequence encodes CASSPTSTEQYF.

The J gene is TRBJ2-7, the V gene TRBV7-9; D possibly corresponds to TRBD1 (6 bases). Trimming pared 2 bases from V and 7 bases from J, leaving 15 bases between. This CDR3 region has 14 residues. Germline-derived CDR1 and CDR2 are SEHNR and FQNEAQ (reference sequence). For the CDR3, the DNA is TGTGCCAGCAGCTTACAGGGGAAGGGCGGAGAGCAGTACTTC. This encodes CASSLQGKGGEQYF.

DNA for the CDR3: TGTGCCAGCAGCCACGGACTAGCGGGGGCCTACGAGCAGTACTTC. The encoded protein is CASSHGLAGAYEQYF. The gene calls are TRBV28 and TRBJ2-7, with 13 bases fitting TRBD2. V shed 6 bases and J 2 bases; nucleotides not matched to a gene: 4. Per the germline V gene, CDR1 is MDHEN and CDR2 is SYDVKM. The CDR3 runs 15 residues.

This clone showed up just once. The chain is built from TRBV5-6 and TRBJ1-2, with D hard to call. The germline gives CDR1 SGHDT, CDR2 YYEEEE. The germline V and J ends were trimmed by 5 bases and 2 bases, with 10 bases remaining between them. This CDR3 contains 13 residues. Here the CDR3 reads CASSPAGNYGYTF. The DNA of the CDR3 is TGTGCCAGCAGTCCTGCGGGGAACTATGGCTACACCTTC.

The sample holds one count of this clone. The chain links TRBV3-1 (or the pseudogene TRBV3-2) to TRBJ1-4; 7 bases are shared with TRBD1. The CDR3 runs 15 residues. Unmatched junction bases numbered 7, after V lost 1 base and J lost 8 bases. Germline-derived CDR1 and CDR2 are LGHDT and YNNKEL (reference sequence). The CDR3 coding sequence is TGTGCCAGCAGCCAAGTTAGGGGGCGAACGGAAAAACTGTTTTTT. It translates to CASSQVRGRTEKLFF.

This sequence joins TRBV5-1 and TRBJ2-1; 8 bases line up with TRBD1. CDR3 length equals 14 residues. Losses at the gene ends were 7 bases for V and 9 bases for J; bases not matched to a gene: 12. The germline V gene has CDR1 SGHRS and CDR2 YFSETQ. Written as DNA, the CDR3 is TGCGCCAGCGACCAGGGACAGGCAAACGGTGAGCAGTTCTTC. Translating it yields CASDQGQANGEQFF.

This chain uses TRBV19 with TRBJ1-5; D remains ambiguous. The V gene lost 4 bases and the J gene lost 5 bases, with 12 bases spanning the gap. The germline V gene has CDR1 LNHDA and CDR2 SQIVND (reference sequence). There are 14 residues in the CDR3. CDR3 protein: CASSTRRGDQPQHF. The CDR3 DNA is TGTGCCAGTAGTACAAGGCGGGGAGATCAGCCCCAGCATTTT.

The gene calls are TRBV27 and TRBJ2-1, with D possibly being TRBD2 (6 bases). V lost 0 bases and J lost 2, with 8 bases in between. The V gene's germline CDR1 is MNHEY and CDR2 SMNVEV (reference sequence). The CDR3 contains 15 residues. The CDR3 DNA sequence: TGTGCCAGCAGTTTATCGGCGGGGCCCTACAATGAGCAGTTCTTC. It specifies CASSLSAGPYNEQFF.

A few counts support this clone. V and J are TRBV11-2 and TRBJ2-7, with a weak D call TRBD1 (5 bases). There are 15 residues in the CDR3. CDR1 is SGHAT, CDR2 FQNNGV, per germline. With 2 bases removed from V and 2 bases from J, the gap between germline ends came to 13 bases. The CDR3 nucleotides read TGTGCCAGCAGCTTATTTGCGCCACAGGCCTACGAGCAGTACTTC. It translates to CASSLFAPQAYEQYF.

The chain employs TRBV11-2 and TRBJ2-7; the D gene is possibly TRBD1 (6 bases). V lost 5 bases, J lost 4 bases, and 18 bases lay in between. CDR3 length equals 15 residues. In germline, CDR1 is SGHAT, CDR2 FQNNGV. The CDR3 DNA reads TGTGCCAGCAGCCCCCGGGCCAAGACAGGTTACGAGCAGTACTTC. The encoded protein is CASSPRAKTGYEQYF.

The gene calls are TRBV5-1 and TRBJ2-7; D ambiguous. Germline lookup yields CDR1 SGHRS and CDR2 YFSETQ. Trimming shortened V by 5 bases and J by 0 bases, and 12 bases separated the two germline ends. The CDR3 spans 14 residues. This CDR3 is CASRPGRFSYEQYF. CDR3 sequence (DNA): TGCGCCAGCAGGCCGGGTCGCTTCTCCTACGAGCAGTACTTC.

The chain carries TRBV24-1 and TRBJ2-5, with 9 bases that match TRBD1. The germline CDR1 and CDR2 sequences are KGHDR and SFDVKD. CDR3 length: 16 residues. V dropped 4 bases and J dropped 4; count of bases not matched to a gene: 9. DNA for the CDR3: TGTGCCACCAGTGACTACGACCGACAGGGGGGAGAGACCCAGTACTTC. This sequence encodes CATSDYDRQGGETQYF.

The rearrangement links TRBV13 to TRBJ2-5; 8 nucleotides line up with TRBD1. The germline V gene has CDR1 PRHDT and CDR2 FYEKMQ (reference sequence). The ends lost 5 bases at V and 4 bases at J; junction bases unmatched: 6. CDR3 length: 14 amino acids. The CDR3 region has the DNA TGTGCCAGCAGCCTACGGGGGACAGGAGAGACCCAGTACTTC. Translated: CASSLRGTGETQYF.

V usage is TRBV9 and J usage is TRBJ1-3, with D maybe TRBD1 (6 bases). Looked up from germline, CDR1 is SGDLS and CDR2 is YYNGEE. Trimming pared 3 bases from V and 3 bases from J, leaving 13 bases between. The CDR3 sequence is 15 residues long. In DNA form, the CDR3 reads TGTGCCAGCAGCGGTTTAGGGGGTAGTGGAAACACCATATATTTT. Its translation is CASSGLGGSGNTIYF.

The chain has TRBV5-1 and TRBJ2-1, with TRBD2 identical over 8 bases. There are 15 residues in the CDR3. Germline CDR1 reads SGHRS; CDR2 reads YFSETQ. V gave up 0 bases and J gave up 4 bases; unmatched junction bases: 3. The CDR3 spells CASSLGGGGYNEQFF. CDR3 DNA: TGCGCCAGCAGCTTGGGAGGCGGGGGGTACAATGAGCAGTTCTTC.

The CDR3 region has the DNA TGTGCCAGCAGTTACCCTCGGGGGGCGGGCCGGGAGCTGTTTTTT. Residues: CASSYPRGAGRELFF. This sequence joins TRBV6-5 and TRBJ2-2, with a possible D match to TRBD2 (7 bases). Germline-derived CDR1 and CDR2 are MNHEY and SVGAGI. V was shortened by 2 bases and J by 9 bases, with 16 bases between the two germline ends. The CDR3 runs 15 residues.

The genes are TRBV27 and TRBJ2-5, with TRBD2 matching over 11 bases. The CDR3 length is 18 residues. Looked up from germline, CDR1 is MNHEY and CDR2 is SMNVEV (reference sequence). V was clipped by 6 bases and J by 0 bases; unmatched bases: 12. For the CDR3, the DNA is TGTGCCAGCAGACCCCGGCTAGCGGGGGGCAAGTACCAAGAGACCCAGTACTTC. This gives the protein CASRPRLAGGKYQETQYF.

The chain links TRBV28 to TRBJ1-3, with D possibly being TRBD1 (5 bases). This CDR3 region has 15 residues. Trimming cost V 2 bases and J 2 bases, with 10 bases left between them. Germline V gene sequence: CDR1 MDHEN, CDR2 SYDVKM. The CDR3 protein is CASSLPQDTGNTIYF. The CDR3 bases are TGTGCCAGCAGTTTACCCCAGGACACTGGAAACACCATATATTTT.

V gene TRBV27 combines with J gene TRBJ1-1, with D uncertain. From germline, CDR1 is MNHEY and CDR2 SMNVEV (reference sequence). CDR3 length: 13 residues. V lost 5 bases and J lost 0, with 7 bases in between. This chain's CDR3 is CASSRTVNTEAFF. The CDR3 nucleotides read TGTGCCAGCAGTCGTACTGTGAACACTGAAGCTTTCTTT.

V and J are TRBV27 and TRBJ2-7, with 9 bases aligning to TRBD1. The CDR3 sequence is 16 residues long. Trimming removed 5 bases from V and 4 bases from J; junction bases left unmatched: 12. The V gene's germline CDR1 is MNHEY and CDR2 SMNVEV (reference sequence). This CDR3 reads CASSPSRTGEAYEQYF. The CDR3 nucleotides read TGTGCCAGCAGTCCCTCCCGGACAGGGGAAGCGTACGAGCAGTACTTC.

V usage is TRBV7-8 and J usage is TRBJ2-1, with a possible D match to TRBD1 (6 bases). CDR1 SGHVS and CDR2 FQNEAQ come from the germline V gene. The CDR3 spans 14 residues. Trimming pared 1 base from V and 11 bases from J, leaving 15 bases between. The CDR3 DNA reads TGTGCCAGCAGCTTAGTGGGTACTGGGACACAGCAGTTCTTC. It yields the protein CASSLVGTGTQQFF.